The present T cell receptor (beta chain) was sequenced within a study of radiation and T cells in renal cell carcinoma. Study-wide results and caveats: Baseline intratumoral clonotype presence is unknown without pretreatment biopsies.

TCRdb keeps only in-frame clones here, not all; method: immunoSEQ multiplex PCR. The sample has 130,000 or so clones, 75% to 90% seen once. This clone was counted only a few times. The antigen is not known. Time point defined: baseline pretreatment blood. Indicated treatment: 15 Gy SBRT to primary tumor, nephrectomy 4 weeks later. Clear cell pathology was present in this patient's renal cell carcinoma. This CDR3 spans 13 amino acids. Trimming took off 4 bases at V and 0 bases at J, with 5 bases between the two ends. Germline V gene sequence: CDR1 SGHNT, CDR2 YYREEE (reference sequence). This chain connects TRBV5-4 to TRBJ1-5; unclear D gene. The TCR comes from a woman aged 45-60 years with renal cell carcinoma. Sequencing used blood, obtained from a patient whose treatment included radiotherapy and nephrectomy. The DNA of the CDR3 is TGTGCCAGCAGCCAATATAGCAATCAGCCCCAGCATTTT. Translated: CASSQYSNQPQHF.